This T cell receptor beta chain stems from a study of regulatory T cells in long-lasting Graves disease. Study-level results: Those with persistent disease had in common more public clonotypes (about 3,000) than new patients (roughly 970). Persistent Graves' cases showed lower TCR diversity than newly diagnosed cases.

Time point given: newly diagnosed GD, antithyroid drugs for less than 3 months. Scientists built the TCR library using RNA that was extracted from PBMCs. About 8.8 milliliters of peripheral blood were drawn into EDTA tubes. As for this clonotype: Its antigen is not known.

Construction of TCR beta libraries relied on iRepertoire HTBI primers and on Arm-PCR targeting CDR3 regions. TCRdb reanalysed the multiplex PCR reads using MiXCR and keeps one entry per CDR3 protein. The table lists under 400,000 distinct CDR3 sequences, over 15% of them singletons. The same data also contributed to another study, on T cells in Graves' hyperthyroidism and ophthalmopathy. That source notes: HTBI primers drove first-round RT-PCR of the TCR CDR3.

This specimen was peripheral blood mononuclear cells (PBMCs), taken at new diagnosis, from a patient treated with antithyroid drugs. The sequence derives from a man aged 40-50 years with Graves disease.

CDR3 sequence reads: CASSPRTEQETQYF. In DNA, the CDR3 is TGTGCCAGCAGCCCCCGGACAGAACAAGAGACCCAGTACTTC. The rearrangement uses TRBV28 and TRBJ2-5; possible D gene TRBD1, 6 bases. In germline, CDR1 is MDHEN, CDR2 SYDVKM. The V end was cut by 6 bases, the J end by 2 bases, with 13 bases between. The CDR3 runs to 14 residues.